This T cell receptor (beta chain) appears in the sequencing data of a study of beta chain features in type 1 diabetes. Notes on the study in general: These data did not resolve whether HLA type affects TCRB rearrangement. Among patients with Type 1 diabetes, TCRB CDR3s were moderately but significantly shorter in every one of the four CD4+ subsets.

A sort by CD45RO/CCR7/CD25/CD127/CD95/CD27 yielded CD4+ naive, central memory, regulatory and stem cell-like memory cells. Sorted cells reached over 98% purity in every population. This clone has just a few counts. Its antigen remains unknown. Every bit of the isolated RNA underwent reverse transcription, so sequencing read expressed TCRB transcripts. Sequencing was performed with immunoSEQ multiplex PCR; in TCRdb, only in-frame clones are kept and a portion is missing. Of 250,000 to 350,000 clones listed, more than 13% are singletons. Sequences were obtained from naive CD4+ T cells from blood. This receptor was taken from a man aged 25-45 years with type 1 diabetes.

The CDR3 nucleotides read TGTGCCAGCAGTTTATTTCCGGGACAGGGGGCTATGAACACTGAAGCTTTCTTT. It specifies CASSLFPGQGAMNTEAFF. The gene calls are TRBV27 and TRBJ1-1, with 12 bases that match TRBD1. The CDR3 is 18 residues long. The V gene's germline CDR1 is MNHEY and CDR2 SMNVEV (reference sequence). V trimming: 1 base; J trimming: 0 bases; junction bases outside the gene matches: 6.